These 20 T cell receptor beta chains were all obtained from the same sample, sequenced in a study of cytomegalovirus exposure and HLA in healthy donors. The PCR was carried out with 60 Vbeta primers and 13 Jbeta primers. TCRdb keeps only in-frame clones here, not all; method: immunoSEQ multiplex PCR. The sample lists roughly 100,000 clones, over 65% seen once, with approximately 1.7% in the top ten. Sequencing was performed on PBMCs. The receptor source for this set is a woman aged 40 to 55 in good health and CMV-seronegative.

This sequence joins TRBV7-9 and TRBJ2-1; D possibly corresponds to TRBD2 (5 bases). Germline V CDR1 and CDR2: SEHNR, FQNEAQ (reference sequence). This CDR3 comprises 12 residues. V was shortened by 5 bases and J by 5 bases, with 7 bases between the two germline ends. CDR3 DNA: TGTGCCAGCAGCCCGGGAAACAATGAGCAGTTCTTC. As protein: CASSPGNNEQFF. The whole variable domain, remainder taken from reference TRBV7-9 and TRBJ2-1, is DTGVSQNPRHKITKRGQNVTFRCDPISEHNRLYWYRQTLGQGPEFLTYFQNEAQLEKSRLLSDRFSAERPKGSFSTLEIQRTEQGDSAMYLCASSPGNNEQFFGPGTRLTVL.

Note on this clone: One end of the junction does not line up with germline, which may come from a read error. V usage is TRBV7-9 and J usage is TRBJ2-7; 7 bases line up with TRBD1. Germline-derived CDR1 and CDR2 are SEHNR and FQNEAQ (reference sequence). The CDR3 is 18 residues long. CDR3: CSSSPLRDSRMISYEQYF. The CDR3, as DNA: TGTTCCAGCAGCCCCCTCCGGGACAGCCGTATGATCTCCTACGAGCAGTACTTC.

CDR3 loop: CASSLDGIRNEQYF. The CDR3 DNA follows: TGTGCCAGCAGTTTGGACGGGATTAGGAACGAGCAGTACTTC. This sequence joins TRBV28 and TRBJ2-7, with D possibly being TRBD2 (5 bases). V was cut by 3 bases and J by 5 bases, with 14 bases left in between. CDR1 MDHEN and CDR2 SYDVKM come from the germline V gene. There are 14 residues in the CDR3.

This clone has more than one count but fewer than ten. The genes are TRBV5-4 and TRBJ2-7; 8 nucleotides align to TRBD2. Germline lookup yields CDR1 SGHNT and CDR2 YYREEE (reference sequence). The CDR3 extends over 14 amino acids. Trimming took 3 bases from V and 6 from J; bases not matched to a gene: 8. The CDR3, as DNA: TGTGCCAGCAGCTCTACTCCAGCGGGAGCCGAGCAGTACTTC. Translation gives CASSSTPAGAEQYF. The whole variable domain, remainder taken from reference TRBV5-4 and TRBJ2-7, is ETGVTQSPTHLIKTRGQQVTLRCSSQSGHNTVSWYQQALGQGPQFIFQYYREEENGRGNFPPRFSGLQFPNYSSELNVNALELDDSALYLCASSSTPAGAEQYFGPGTRLTVT.

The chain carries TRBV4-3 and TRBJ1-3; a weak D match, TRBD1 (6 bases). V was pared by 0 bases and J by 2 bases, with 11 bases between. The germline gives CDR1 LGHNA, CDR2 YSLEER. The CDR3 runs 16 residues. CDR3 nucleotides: TGCGCCAGCAGCCAAGATCCAACAGGGACTGGAAACACCATATATTTT. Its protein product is CASSQDPTGTGNTIYF.

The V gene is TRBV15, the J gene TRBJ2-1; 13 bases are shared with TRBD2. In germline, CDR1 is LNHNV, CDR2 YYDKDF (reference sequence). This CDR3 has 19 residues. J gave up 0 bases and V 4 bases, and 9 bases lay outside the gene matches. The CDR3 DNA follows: TGTGCCACCAGCACAAGACTAGCGGGAGGCCAGAGCTCCTACAATGAGCAGTTCTTC. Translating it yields CATSTRLAGGQSSYNEQFF.

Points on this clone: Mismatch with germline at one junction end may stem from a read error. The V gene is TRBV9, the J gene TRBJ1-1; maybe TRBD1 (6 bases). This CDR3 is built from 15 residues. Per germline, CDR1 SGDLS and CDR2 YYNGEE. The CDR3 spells CAGSTRGAPNTEAFF. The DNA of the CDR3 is TGTGCCGGCAGCACCAGGGGCGCACCAAACACTGAAGCTTTCTTT.

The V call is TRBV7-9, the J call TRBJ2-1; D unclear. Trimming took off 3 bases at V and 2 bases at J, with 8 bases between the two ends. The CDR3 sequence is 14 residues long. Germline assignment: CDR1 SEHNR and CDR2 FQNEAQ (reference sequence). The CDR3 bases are TGTGCCAGCAGCTTTCTAGAGCCCTACAATGAGCAGTTCTTC. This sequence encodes CASSFLEPYNEQFF.

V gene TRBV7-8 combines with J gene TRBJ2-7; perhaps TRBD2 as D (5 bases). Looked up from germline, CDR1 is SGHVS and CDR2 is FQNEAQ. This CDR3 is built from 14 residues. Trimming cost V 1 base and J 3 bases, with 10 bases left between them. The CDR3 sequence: CASSLGPGNYEQYF. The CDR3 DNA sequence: TGTGCCAGCAGCTTAGGGCCGGGGAACTACGAGCAGTACTTC.

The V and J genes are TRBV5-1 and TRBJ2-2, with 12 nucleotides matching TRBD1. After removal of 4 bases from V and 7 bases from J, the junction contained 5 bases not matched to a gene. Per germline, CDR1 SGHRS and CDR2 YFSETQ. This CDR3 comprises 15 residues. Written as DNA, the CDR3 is TGCGCCAGCAGCCCGGGACAGGGGGCCATCGGGGAGCTGTTTTTT. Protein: CASSPGQGAIGELFF.

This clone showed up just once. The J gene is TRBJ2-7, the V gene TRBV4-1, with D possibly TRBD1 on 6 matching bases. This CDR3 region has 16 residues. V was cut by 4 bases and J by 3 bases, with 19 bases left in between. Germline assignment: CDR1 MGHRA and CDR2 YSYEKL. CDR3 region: CASSREPTGFGYEQYF. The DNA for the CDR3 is TGCGCCAGCAGCCGAGAACCAACAGGGTTTGGCTACGAGCAGTACTTC.

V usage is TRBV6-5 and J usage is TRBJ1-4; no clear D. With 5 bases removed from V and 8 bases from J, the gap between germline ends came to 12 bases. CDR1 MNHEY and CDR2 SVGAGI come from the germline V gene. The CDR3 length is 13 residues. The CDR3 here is CASSRSIIEKLFF. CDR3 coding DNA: TGTGCCAGCAGTCGGTCTATAATCGAAAAACTGTTTTTT.

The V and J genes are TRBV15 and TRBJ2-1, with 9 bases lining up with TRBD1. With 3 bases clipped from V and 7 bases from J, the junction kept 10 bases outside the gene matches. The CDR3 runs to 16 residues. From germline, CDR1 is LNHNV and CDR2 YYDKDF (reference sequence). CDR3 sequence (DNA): TGTGCCACCAGCAGGGACCCGGGACAGGGTGTTAATGAGCAGTTCTTC. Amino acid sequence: CATSRDPGQGVNEQFF.

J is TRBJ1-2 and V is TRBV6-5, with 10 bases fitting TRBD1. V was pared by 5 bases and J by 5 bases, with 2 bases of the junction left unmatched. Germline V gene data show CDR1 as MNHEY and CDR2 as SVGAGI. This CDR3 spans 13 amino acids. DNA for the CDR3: TGTGCCAGCAGTCGGACAGGGGGGTATGGCTACACCTTC. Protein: CASSRTGGYGYTF.

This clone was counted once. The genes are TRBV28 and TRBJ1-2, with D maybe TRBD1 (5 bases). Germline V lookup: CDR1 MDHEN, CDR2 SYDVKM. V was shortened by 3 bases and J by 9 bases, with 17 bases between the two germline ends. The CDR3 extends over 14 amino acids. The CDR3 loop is CASSFPGTGRRYTF. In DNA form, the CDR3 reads TGTGCCAGCAGTTTTCCCGGGACTGGGAGACGCTACACCTTC.

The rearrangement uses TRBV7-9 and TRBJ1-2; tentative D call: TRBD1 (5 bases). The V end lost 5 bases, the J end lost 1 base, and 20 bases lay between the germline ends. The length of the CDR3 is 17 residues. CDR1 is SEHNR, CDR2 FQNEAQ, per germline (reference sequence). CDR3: CASSAISWGGDNYGYTF. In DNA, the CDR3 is TGTGCCAGCAGCGCCATCTCATGGGGAGGGGATAACTATGGCTACACCTTC.

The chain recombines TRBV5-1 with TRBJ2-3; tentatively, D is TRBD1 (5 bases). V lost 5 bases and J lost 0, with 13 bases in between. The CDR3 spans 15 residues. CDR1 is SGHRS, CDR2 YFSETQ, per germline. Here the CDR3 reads CASRYDSTSTDTQYF. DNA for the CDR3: TGCGCCAGCAGATACGACAGCACTAGCACAGATACGCAGTATTTT.

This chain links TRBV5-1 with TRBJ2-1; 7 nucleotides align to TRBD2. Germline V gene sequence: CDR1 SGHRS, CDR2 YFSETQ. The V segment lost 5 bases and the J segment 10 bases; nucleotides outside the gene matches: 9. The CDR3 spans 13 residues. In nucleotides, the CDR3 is TGCGCCAGCAGGCCCTCGGGGGGACTCGAGCAGTTCTTC. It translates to CASRPSGGLEQFF.

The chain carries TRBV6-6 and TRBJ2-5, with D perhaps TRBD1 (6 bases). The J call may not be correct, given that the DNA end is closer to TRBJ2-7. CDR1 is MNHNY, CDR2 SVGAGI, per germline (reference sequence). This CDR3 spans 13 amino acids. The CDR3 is CASSPGQTYEQYF. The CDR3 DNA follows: TGTGCCAGCAGTCCAGGACAGACCTACGAGCAGTACTTC.

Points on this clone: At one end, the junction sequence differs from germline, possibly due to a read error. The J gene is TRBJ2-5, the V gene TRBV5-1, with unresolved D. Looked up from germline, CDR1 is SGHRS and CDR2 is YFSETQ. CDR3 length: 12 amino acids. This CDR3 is CASSLRQEAQYF. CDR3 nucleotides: TGCGCCAGCAGCTTGCGGCAAGAGGCCCAGTACTTC.